These 23 T cell receptor beta chains originate from one sample sequenced in a study of Ad26.COV2.S vaccination and SARS-CoV-2 variants. Measured with immunoSEQ multiplex PCR; TCRdb has only the in-frame clones, and not every one. The data contain roughly 390,000 clones, around 85% of them singletons. Treatment described: approximately 18 received Ad26.COV2.S at low or high dose, single or two shots; 5 received placebo; per-sample allocation not given. Sampling was done on day 63 after the first vaccine or placebo injection. The specimen was peripheral blood, collected in a trial of Ad26.COV2.S vaccine versus placebo. The origin of the receptors is a person between 18 and 59 years old who received the Ad26.COV2.S COVID-19 vaccine or a placebo.

The chain couples TRBV5-8 to TRBJ1-1; D ambiguous. The CDR3 length is 14 residues. The germline gives CDR1 SGHTS, CDR2 YDEGEE. Trimming stripped 5 bases from V and 4 bases from J, with 15 bases between. The CDR3 DNA follows: TGTGCCAGCAGGGTCGGTCCGGGCGGCACTGAAGCTTTCTTT. This codes for CASRVGPGGTEAFF.

The chain combines TRBV7-2 with TRBJ1-6, with D maybe TRBD1 (6 bases). The CDR3 covers 15 residues. V was clipped by 5 bases and J by 7 bases, with 15 bases between them. The germline V gene encodes CDR1 SGHTA and CDR2 FQGNSA. CDR3 amino acids: CASSQQMTGNSPLHF. The CDR3, as DNA: TGTGCCAGCAGCCAACAAATGACAGGCAATTCACCCCTCCACTTT.

The V and J genes are TRBV5-1 and TRBJ2-1; TRBD1 agrees at 9 bases. After removal of 3 bases from V and 2 bases from J, the junction contained 6 bases not matched to a gene. In germline, CDR1 is SGHRS, CDR2 YFSETQ. CDR3 length: 16 residues. CDR3 sequence (DNA): TGCGCCAGCAGCTCGTACCGGGACAGGGCCTACAATGAGCAGTTCTTC. Amino acids: CASSSYRDRAYNEQFF.

This clone has a single count. This chain joins TRBV6-5 and TRBJ2-7; 9 nucleotides agree with TRBD2. Per germline, CDR1 MNHEY and CDR2 SVGAGI. V lost 4 bases to trimming and J lost 0 bases; unmatched junction nucleotides: 7. The CDR3 runs 16 residues. This CDR3 is CASSSIAGASSYEQYF. The CDR3 DNA is TGTGCCAGCAGTTCCATAGCGGGGGCAAGCTCCTACGAGCAGTACTTC.

This chain joins TRBV12-3 or TRBV12-4 and TRBJ2-5, with D unresolved. Trimming removed 3 bases at V and 1 base at J, with 6 bases between. CDR3 length: 13 residues. CDR3 loop: CASSFAFQETQYF. As DNA, the CDR3 is TGTGCCAGCAGTTTCGCATTCCAAGAGACCCAGTACTTC.

V gene TRBV19 combines with J gene TRBJ2-1, with D possibly TRBD1 on 6 matching bases. The CDR3 extends over 15 amino acids. Germline V gene lookup returns CDR1 LNHDA and CDR2 SQIVND (reference sequence). Trimming stripped 5 bases from V and 0 bases from J, with 11 bases between. As DNA, the CDR3 is TGTGCCAGTAGTTTGGACAGTAGCTCCTACAATGAGCAGTTCTTC. It codes for CASSLDSSSYNEQFF.

V is TRBV11-1 and J is TRBJ2-2, with D unresolved. Between the trimmed V and J ends, which lost 4 bases and 7 bases, there was a span of 7 bases. Germline V gene lookup returns CDR1 SGHAT and CDR2 FQDESV (reference sequence). The CDR3 is 12 amino acids. In DNA, the CDR3 is TGTGCCAGCAGCTCTGCTAGCGGGGAGCTGTTTTTT. It specifies CASSSASGELFF.

This clone is a singleton in its sample. The CDR3 coding sequence is TGTGCCACCAGCAGAGGCGTGGGGGGGAGAGGCGAAAAACTGTTTTTT. Protein sequence: CATSRGVGGRGEKLFF. The chain uses TRBV15 and TRBJ1-4, with a weak D call TRBD1 (5 bases). Trimming removed 1 base at V and 8 bases at J, with 17 bases between. Looked up from germline, CDR1 is LNHNV and CDR2 is YYDKDF (reference sequence). The CDR3 length is 16 residues.

This chain uses TRBV7-2 with TRBJ2-7; D is perhaps TRBD1 or TRBD2 (7 bases each). Per the germline V gene, CDR1 is SGHTA and CDR2 is FQGNSA. The V end lost 4 bases, the J end lost 9 bases, and 25 bases lay between the germline ends. The CDR3 runs 16 residues. CDR3 DNA: TGTGCCAGCAGCTGGACGAAGGGGACAGCTGGGGGGGGGCAGTACTTC. Its translation is CASSWTKGTAGGGQYF.

This chain uses TRBV12-3 or TRBV12-4 with TRBJ2-3; D possibly uses TRBD1 or TRBD2 (5 bases each). Trimming stripped 6 bases from V and 3 bases from J, with 10 bases between. The CDR3 has 13 amino acids. CDR3 in amino acids: CASSQGRTDTQYF. In DNA, the CDR3 is TGTGCCAGCAGCCAGGGACGGACAGATACGCAGTATTTT.

The chain couples TRBV3-1 (or the pseudogene TRBV3-2) to TRBJ2-7; no reliable D call. Looked up from germline, CDR1 is LGHDT and CDR2 is YNNKEL (reference sequence). V gave up 4 bases and J gave up 2 bases, with 12 bases separating them. CDR3 length: 14 amino acids. This chain's CDR3 is CASSRESWTYEQYF. Here the CDR3 DNA reads TGTGCCAGCAGCCGAGAGTCTTGGACCTACGAGCAGTACTTC.

This clone has a single count. The chain carries TRBV19 and TRBJ2-3; tentative D call: TRBD1 (5 bases). The CDR3 has 15 residues. Trimming shortened V by 5 bases and J by 0 bases, and 12 bases separated the two germline ends. Germline-derived CDR1 and CDR2 are LNHDA and SQIVND (reference sequence). CDR3 protein: CASSYQGHSTDTQYF. DNA for the CDR3: TGTGCCAGTAGTTATCAGGGTCACAGCACAGATACGCAGTATTTT.

V is TRBV5-1 and J is TRBJ2-3; D remains ambiguous. The CDR3 has 12 amino acids. The V end was cut by 0 bases, the J end by 5 bases, with 4 bases between. Germline-derived CDR1 and CDR2 are SGHRS and YFSETQ. The CDR3 coding sequence is TGCGCCAGCAGCTTGGGAGGAGATACGCAGTATTTT. It encodes CASSLGGDTQYF.

The chain employs TRBV10-3 and TRBJ1-3; D gene ambiguous. The CDR3 consists of 12 residues. V dropped 2 bases and J dropped 7 bases, with 6 bases sitting between them. Germline assignment: CDR1 ENHRY and CDR2 SYGVKD. In DNA form, the CDR3 reads TGTGCCATCAGTGAGGGAGGTAACACCATATATTTT. This gives the protein CAISEGGNTIYF.

The rearrangement uses TRBV2 and TRBJ1-5; D is ambiguous. Trimming left V 6 bases short and J 7 bases short, with 19 bases between. Germline V gives CDR1 SNHLY, CDR2 FYNNEI. This CDR3 comprises 15 residues. The CDR3 spells CASRATELPGQPQHF. The CDR3 DNA reads as TGTGCCAGCAGGGCAACAGAGCTCCCAGGACAGCCCCAGCATTTT.

The V gene is TRBV27, the J gene TRBJ1-2; TRBD1 agrees at 7 bases. This CDR3 has 15 residues. Looked up from germline, CDR1 is MNHEY and CDR2 is SMNVEV (reference sequence). Trimming cost V 7 bases and J 4 bases; bases outside gene matches: 12. CDR3 bases: TGTGCCAGCAAAAGACAGGGTTCGGACTTCTATGGCTACACCTTC. This translates into CASKRQGSDFYGYTF.

The CDR3 sequence: CASSYVRLAGGSNEQFF. CDR3 sequence (DNA): TGTGCCAGCAGTTACGTTCGACTAGCGGGGGGGAGTAATGAGCAGTTCTTC. This chain connects TRBV6-2 or TRBV6-3 to TRBJ2-1; TRBD2 agrees at 14 bases. With 2 bases clipped from V and 7 bases from J, the junction kept 7 bases outside the gene matches. The CDR3 is 17 residues long. The germline V gene encodes CDR1 MNHEY and CDR2 SVGEGT.

The V gene is TRBV20-1, the J gene TRBJ1-5, with D possibly being TRBD1 (5 bases). This CDR3 contains 11 residues. The V end was cut by 1 base, the J end by 7 bases, with 5 bases between. The V gene's germline CDR1 is DFQATT and CDR2 SNEGSKA (reference sequence). DNA of the CDR3: TGCAGTGCTAGAGGGGGGCAGCCCCAGCATTTT. Residues: CSARGGQPQHF.

In its sample, this clone was seen many times. The V gene is TRBV6-5, the J gene TRBJ1-2, with D unclear. The CDR3 spans 14 residues. CDR1 is MNHEY, CDR2 SVGAGI, per germline. V lost 4 bases, J lost 5 bases, and 14 bases lay in between. The CDR3 DNA reads TGTGCCAGCAGTTCCCCTGGCGGAGGATATGGCTACACCTTC. Encoded protein: CASSSPGGGYGYTF.

This clone has a single count. The CDR3 region is CASTKQTGRETQYF. Written as DNA, the CDR3 is TGTGCCAGCACAAAACAGACAGGTCGCGAGACCCAGTACTTC. The chain links TRBV6-5 to TRBJ2-5, with D perhaps TRBD1 (6 bases). Germline CDR1 and CDR2: MNHEY and SVGAGI. Trimming shortened V by 7 bases and J by 5 bases, and 17 bases separated the two germline ends. The length of the CDR3 is 14 residues.

The chain carries TRBV7-6 and TRBJ1-3, with a possible D match to TRBD1 (5 bases). Germline V lookup: CDR1 SGHVS, CDR2 FNYEAQ. The CDR3 spans 13 residues. V dropped 6 bases and J dropped 3 bases, with 9 bases sitting between them. CDR3 bases: TGTGCCAGCAGTCGGGACGTTGGAAACACCATATATTTT. The encoded protein is CASSRDVGNTIYF. Based on the CDR3 plus reference TRBV7-6 and TRBJ1-3, the full variable domain is GAGVSQSPRYKVTKRGQDVALRCDPISGHVSLYWYRQALGQGPEFLTYFNYEAQQDKSGLPNDRFSAERPEGSISTLTIQRTEQRDSAMYRCASSRDVGNTIYFGEGSWLTVV.

This chain uses TRBV15 with TRBJ2-1, with TRBD2 matching 12 bases. The J segment lost 10 bases and the V segment lost 3 bases, leaving 7 bases of the junction unmatched. The CDR3 runs 15 residues. Germline V gene sequence: CDR1 LNHNV, CDR2 YYDKDF (reference sequence). As DNA, the CDR3 is TGTGCCACCAGCAGGGACCTCGGACTAGCGGGAGAGCAGTTCTTC. It yields the protein CATSRDLGLAGEQFF.

The chain has TRBV6-2 or TRBV6-3 and TRBJ2-3; D is unresolved. The CDR3 has 15 amino acids. Between the trimmed V and J ends, which lost 5 bases and 0 bases, there was a span of 12 bases. Germline lookup yields CDR1 MNHEY and CDR2 SVGEGT. In nucleotides, the CDR3 is TGTGCCAGCAGTCGCCGATCGAGTAGCACAGATACGCAGTATTTT. Translating it yields CASSRRSSSTDTQYF.